A selection of T cell receptor beta chains follows, all from one sample in a study of shared clonotypes between healthy human individuals. Clones were sequenced by immunoSEQ multiplex PCR, and TCRdb holds only the in-frame ones, with some missing. The sample has 2 million to 3 million clones, 85% to 95% seen once. Sequencing was performed on naive CD4+ T cells sorted from blood. The receptors derive from a young man in good health. Each CDR3 is given with its conserved first and last residue. The D gene is left open where the match is weak.

CASSYSTGANGYTF	TRBV6-5	TRBJ1-2	TRBD1
CASSVRTDTDTQYF	TRBV19	TRBJ2-3	.
CASRNKGGRLAGNNEQFF	TRBV7-9	TRBJ2-1	TRBD2
CASSGSWERETQYF	TRBV5-5	TRBJ2-5	.
CASSLGPGGKDEQFF	TRBV4-1	TRBJ2-1	TRBD1
CSVEGLRDGEGGTNEKLFF	TRBV29-1	TRBJ1-4	.
CAWSSYAGKGTNSPLHF	TRBV30	TRBJ1-6	.
CASSLAPGKPYEQYF	TRBV7-7	TRBJ2-7	.
CASSGTVNTEAFF	TRBV5-1	TRBJ1-1	TRBD1
CASSPSQQGSGYGYTF	TRBV5-1	TRBJ1-2	TRBD1
CASSLWDRVYGYTF	TRBV7-7	TRBJ1-2	TRBD1
CASRDRGAPFF	TRBV6-1	TRBJ2-1	.
CAWSTGGNSPLHF	TRBV30	TRBJ1-6	TRBD1
CASTPSGNGNQPQHF	TRBV19	TRBJ1-5	.
CATSRSRAYNSPLHF	TRBV15	TRBJ1-6	.
CASSFSRTGGADGANVLTF	TRBV27	TRBJ2-6	TRBD1
CASSWGMNTEAFF	TRBV6-1	TRBJ1-1	.
CASFYGTVSTDTQYF	TRBV6-1	TRBJ2-3	TRBD1
CASSRGQQETQYF	TRBV18	TRBJ2-5	.
CASSPGLVDGETQYF	TRBV27	TRBJ2-5	.
CASSSSTSTTDTQYF	TRBV28	TRBJ2-3	TRBD2
CASSVGTLQEVQYF	TRBV9	TRBJ2-5	.
CAIGRGYEDYGYTF	TRBV10-3	TRBJ1-2	.
CARFMPRDRGGETQYF	TRBV19	TRBJ2-5	TRBD1
CASRDSGELFF	TRBV14	TRBJ2-2	.
CASSFSGGGTGMYEQYF	TRBV11-2	TRBJ2-7	TRBD1
CASSTGLGEGNEQFF	TRBV7-9	TRBJ2-1	.
CASSPLGLSNEKLFF	TRBV28	TRBJ1-4	.
CASSSTLDTPEAFF	TRBV7-9	TRBJ1-1	.
CASSLAYGGSYNEQFF	TRBV7-2	TRBJ2-1	TRBD2
CASRETGEDQPQHF	TRBV25-1	TRBJ1-5	.